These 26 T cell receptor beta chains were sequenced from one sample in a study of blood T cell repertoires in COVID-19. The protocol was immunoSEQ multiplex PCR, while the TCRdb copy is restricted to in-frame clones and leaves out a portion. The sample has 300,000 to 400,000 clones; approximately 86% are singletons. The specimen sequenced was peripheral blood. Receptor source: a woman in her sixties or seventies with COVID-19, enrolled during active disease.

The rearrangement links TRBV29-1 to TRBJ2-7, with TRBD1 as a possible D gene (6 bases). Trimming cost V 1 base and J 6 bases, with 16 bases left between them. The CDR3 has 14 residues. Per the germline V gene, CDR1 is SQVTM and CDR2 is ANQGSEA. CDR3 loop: CSVEVTRGQGEQYF. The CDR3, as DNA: TGCAGCGTTGAAGTAACCAGGGGCCAAGGCGAGCAGTACTTC.

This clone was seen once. CDR3 nucleotide sequence: TGTGCCAGCAGTTACGGTGGGGGCGCAGACTACGAGCAGTACTTC. Its protein is CASSYGGGADYEQYF. The rearrangement uses TRBV6-5 and TRBJ2-7; D might be TRBD1 (6 bases). The germline V gene has CDR1 MNHEY and CDR2 SVGAGI. This CDR3 has 15 amino acids. Between the trimmed V and J ends, which lost 2 bases and 3 bases, there was a span of 14 bases.

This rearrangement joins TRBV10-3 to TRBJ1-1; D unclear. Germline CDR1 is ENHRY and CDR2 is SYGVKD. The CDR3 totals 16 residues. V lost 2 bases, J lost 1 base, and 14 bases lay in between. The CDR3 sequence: CAISEGTGYGNTEAFF. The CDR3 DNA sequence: TGTGCCATCAGTGAGGGAACGGGGTATGGGAACACTGAAGCTTTCTTT.

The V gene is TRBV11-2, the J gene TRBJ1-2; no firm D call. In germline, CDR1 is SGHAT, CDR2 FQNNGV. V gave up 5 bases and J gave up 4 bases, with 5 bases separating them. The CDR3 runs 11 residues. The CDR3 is CASSAVYGYTF. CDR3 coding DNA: TGTGCCAGCAGCGCAGTCTATGGCTACACCTTC.

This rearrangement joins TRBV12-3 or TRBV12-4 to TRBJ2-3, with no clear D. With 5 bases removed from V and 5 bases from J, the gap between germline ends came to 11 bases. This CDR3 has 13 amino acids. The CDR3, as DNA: TGTGCCAGCAGTGCGCTGCTGCTAGATACGCAGTATTTT. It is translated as CASSALLLDTQYF.

The CDR3 protein is CASSQITGYNEQFF. The CDR3 DNA sequence: TGCGCCAGCAGCCAAATAACAGGGTACAATGAGCAGTTCTTC. The chain is built from TRBV4-1 and TRBJ2-1, with D possibly TRBD1 on 6 matching bases. CDR3 length: 14 residues. Germline CDR1 and CDR2: MGHRA and YSYEKL. Trimming pared 2 bases from V and 4 bases from J, leaving 9 bases between.

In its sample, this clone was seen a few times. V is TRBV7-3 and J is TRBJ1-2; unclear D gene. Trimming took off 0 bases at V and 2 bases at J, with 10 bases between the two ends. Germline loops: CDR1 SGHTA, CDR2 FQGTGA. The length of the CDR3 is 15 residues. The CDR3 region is CASSLTSTSNYGYTF. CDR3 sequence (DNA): TGTGCCAGCAGCTTAACCTCGACATCAAACTATGGCTACACCTTC.

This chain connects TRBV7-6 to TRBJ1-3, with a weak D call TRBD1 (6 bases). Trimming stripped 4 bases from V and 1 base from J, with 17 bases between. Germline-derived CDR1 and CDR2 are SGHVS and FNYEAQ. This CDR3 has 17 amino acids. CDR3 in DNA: TGTGCCAGCAGCTCGAAACAGGGAAGAGGGTCTGGAAACACCATATATTTT. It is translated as CASSSKQGRGSGNTIYF. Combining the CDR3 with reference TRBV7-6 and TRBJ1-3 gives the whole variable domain GAGVSQSPRYKVTKRGQDVALRCDPISGHVSLYWYRQALGQGPEFLTYFNYEAQQDKSGLPNDRFSAERPEGSISTLTIQRTEQRDSAMYRCASSSKQGRGSGNTIYFGEGSWLTVV.

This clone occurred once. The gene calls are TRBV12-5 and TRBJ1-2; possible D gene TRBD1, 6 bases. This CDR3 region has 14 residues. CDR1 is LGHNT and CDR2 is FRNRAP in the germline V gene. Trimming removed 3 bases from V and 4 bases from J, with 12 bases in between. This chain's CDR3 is CASGLSTGTYGYTF. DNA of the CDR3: TGTGCTAGTGGTTTATCCACAGGGACCTATGGCTACACCTTC.

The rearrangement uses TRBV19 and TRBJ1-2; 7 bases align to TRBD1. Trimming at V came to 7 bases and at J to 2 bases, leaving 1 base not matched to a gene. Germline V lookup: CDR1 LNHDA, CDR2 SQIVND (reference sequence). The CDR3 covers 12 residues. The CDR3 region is CASKQGNYGYTF. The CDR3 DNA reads TGTGCCAGTAAACAGGGGAACTATGGCTACACCTTC.

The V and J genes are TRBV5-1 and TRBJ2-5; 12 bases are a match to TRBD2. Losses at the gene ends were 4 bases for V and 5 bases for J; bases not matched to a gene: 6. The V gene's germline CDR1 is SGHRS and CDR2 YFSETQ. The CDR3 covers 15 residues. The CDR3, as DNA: TGCGCCAGCAGCCAGGGACTAGCGGGCGGGGAGACCCAGTACTTC. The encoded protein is CASSQGLAGGETQYF.

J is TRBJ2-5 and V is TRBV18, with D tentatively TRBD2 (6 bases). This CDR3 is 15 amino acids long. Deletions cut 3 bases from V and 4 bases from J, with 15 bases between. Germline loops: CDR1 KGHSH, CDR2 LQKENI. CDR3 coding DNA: TGTGCCAGCTCACCTGTATCGGGGGTAGGAGAGACCCAGTACTTC. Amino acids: CASSPVSGVGETQYF.

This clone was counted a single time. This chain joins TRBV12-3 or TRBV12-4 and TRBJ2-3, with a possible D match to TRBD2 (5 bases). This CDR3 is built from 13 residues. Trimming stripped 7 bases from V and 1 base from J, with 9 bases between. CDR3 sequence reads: CASTLSGTDTQYF. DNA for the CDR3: TGTGCCAGCACCCTTAGCGGCACAGATACGCAGTATTTT.

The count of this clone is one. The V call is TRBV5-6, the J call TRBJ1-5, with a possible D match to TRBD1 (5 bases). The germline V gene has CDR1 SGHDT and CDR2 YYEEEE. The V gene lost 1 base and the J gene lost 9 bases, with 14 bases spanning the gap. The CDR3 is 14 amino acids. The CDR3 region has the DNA TGTGCCAGCAGCTTGAGGGCGGGACTGGGGCCCCAGCATTTT. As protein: CASSLRAGLGPQHF. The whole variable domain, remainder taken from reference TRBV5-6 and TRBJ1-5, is DAGVTQSPTHLIKTRGQQVTLRCSPKSGHDTVSWYQQALGQGPQFIFQYYEEEERQRGNFPDRFSGHQFPNYSSELNVNALLLGDSALYLCASSLRAGLGPQHFGDGTRLSIL.

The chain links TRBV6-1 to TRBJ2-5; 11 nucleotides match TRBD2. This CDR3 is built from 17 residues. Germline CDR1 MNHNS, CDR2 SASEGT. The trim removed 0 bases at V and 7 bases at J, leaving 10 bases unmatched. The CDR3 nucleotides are TGTGCCAGCAGTGAAGCCCCGATGCTAGCGGGGGGTTGGACCCAGTACTTC. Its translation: CASSEAPMLAGGWTQYF.

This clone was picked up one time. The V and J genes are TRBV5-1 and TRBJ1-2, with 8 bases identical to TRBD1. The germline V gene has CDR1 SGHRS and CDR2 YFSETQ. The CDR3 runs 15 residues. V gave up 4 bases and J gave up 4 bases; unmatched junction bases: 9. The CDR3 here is CASSPMIDRGYGYTF. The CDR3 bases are TGCGCCAGCAGCCCTATGATAGACAGGGGCTATGGCTACACCTTC.

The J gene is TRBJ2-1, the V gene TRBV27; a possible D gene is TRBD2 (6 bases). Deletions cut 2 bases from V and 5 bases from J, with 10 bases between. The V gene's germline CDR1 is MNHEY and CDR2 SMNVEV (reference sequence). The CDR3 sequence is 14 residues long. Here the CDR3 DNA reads TGTGCCAGCAGTTTAGCGGGGAGTAACAATGAGCAGTTCTTC. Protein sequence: CASSLAGSNNEQFF.

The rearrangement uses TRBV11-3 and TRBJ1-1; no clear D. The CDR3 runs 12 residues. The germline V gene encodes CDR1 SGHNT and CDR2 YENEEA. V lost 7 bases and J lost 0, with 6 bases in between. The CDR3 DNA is TGTGCCAGCACACTAATGAACACTGAAGCTTTCTTT. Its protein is CASTLMNTEAFF.

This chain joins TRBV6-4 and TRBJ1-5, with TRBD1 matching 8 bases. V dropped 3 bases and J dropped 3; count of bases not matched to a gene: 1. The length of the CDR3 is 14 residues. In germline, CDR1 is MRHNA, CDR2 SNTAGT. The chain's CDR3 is CASSEGQDNQPQHF. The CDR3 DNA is TGTGCCAGCAGTGAGGGACAGGACAATCAGCCCCAGCATTTT.

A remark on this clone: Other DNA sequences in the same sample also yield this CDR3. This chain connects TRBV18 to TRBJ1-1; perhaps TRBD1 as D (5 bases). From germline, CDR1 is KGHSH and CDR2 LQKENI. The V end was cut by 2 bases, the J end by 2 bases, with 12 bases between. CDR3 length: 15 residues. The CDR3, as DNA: TGTGCCAGCTCACCAGGTCAGGGAGGAAACACTGAAGCTTTCTTT. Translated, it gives CASSPGQGGNTEAFF.

The CDR3 sequence is CASSPSGSCTDTQYF. In nucleotides, the CDR3 is TGTGCCAGCAGCCCCAGCGGGAGCTGCACAGATACGCAGTATTTT. The chain links TRBV3-1 (or the pseudogene TRBV3-2) to TRBJ2-3, with 8 bases that match TRBD2. V gave up 4 bases and J gave up 1 base; unmatched junction bases: 4. Germline loops: CDR1 LGHDT, CDR2 YNNKEL (reference sequence). The CDR3 is made up of 15 amino acids.

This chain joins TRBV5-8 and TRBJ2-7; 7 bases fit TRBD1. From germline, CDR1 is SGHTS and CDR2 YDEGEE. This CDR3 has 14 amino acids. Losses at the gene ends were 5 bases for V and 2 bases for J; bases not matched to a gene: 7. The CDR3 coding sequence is TGTGCCAGCAGTCGAGGGACAGTAACCTACGAGCAGTACTTC. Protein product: CASSRGTVTYEQYF.

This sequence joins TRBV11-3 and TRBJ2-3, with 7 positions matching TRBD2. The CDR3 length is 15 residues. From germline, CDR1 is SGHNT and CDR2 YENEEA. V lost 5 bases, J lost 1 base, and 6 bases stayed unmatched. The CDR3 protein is CASSPTAGGTDTQYF. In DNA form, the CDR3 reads TGTGCCAGCAGCCCTACGGCGGGGGGCACAGATACGCAGTATTTT.

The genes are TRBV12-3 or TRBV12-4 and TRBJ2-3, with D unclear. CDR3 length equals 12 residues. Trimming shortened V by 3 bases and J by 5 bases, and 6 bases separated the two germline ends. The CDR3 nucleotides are TGTGCCAGCAGTTTGTCTAAAGATACGCAGTATTTT. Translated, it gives CASSLSKDTQYF.

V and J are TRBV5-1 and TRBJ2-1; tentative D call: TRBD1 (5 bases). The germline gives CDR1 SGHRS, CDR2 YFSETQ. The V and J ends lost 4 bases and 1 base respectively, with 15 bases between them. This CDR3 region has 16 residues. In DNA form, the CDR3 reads TGCGCCAGCAGCCCAGGTCCAGGGCAGTCCTACAATGAGCAGTTCTTC. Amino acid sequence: CASSPGPGQSYNEQFF.

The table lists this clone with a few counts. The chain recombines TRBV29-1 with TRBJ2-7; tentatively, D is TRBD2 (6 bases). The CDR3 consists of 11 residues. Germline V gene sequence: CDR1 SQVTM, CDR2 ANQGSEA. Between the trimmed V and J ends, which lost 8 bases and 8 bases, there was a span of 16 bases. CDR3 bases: TGCAGCTTCATCACCGCGGGACAGCAGTACTTC. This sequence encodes CSFITAGQQYF.